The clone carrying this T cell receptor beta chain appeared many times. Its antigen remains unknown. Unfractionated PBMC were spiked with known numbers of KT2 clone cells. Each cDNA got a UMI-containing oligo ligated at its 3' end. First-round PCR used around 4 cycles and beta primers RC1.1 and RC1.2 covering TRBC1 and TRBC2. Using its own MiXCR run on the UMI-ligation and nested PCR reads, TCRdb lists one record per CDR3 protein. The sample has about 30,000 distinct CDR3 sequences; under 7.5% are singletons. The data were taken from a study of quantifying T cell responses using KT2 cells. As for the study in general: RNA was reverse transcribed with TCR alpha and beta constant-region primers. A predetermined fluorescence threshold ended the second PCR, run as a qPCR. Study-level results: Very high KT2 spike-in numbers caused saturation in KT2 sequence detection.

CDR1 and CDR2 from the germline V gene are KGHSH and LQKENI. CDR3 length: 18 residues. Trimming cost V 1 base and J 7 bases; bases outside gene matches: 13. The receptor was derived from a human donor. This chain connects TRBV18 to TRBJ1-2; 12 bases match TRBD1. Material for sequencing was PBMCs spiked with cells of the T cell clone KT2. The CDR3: CASSPLPGTGGAGGGYTF. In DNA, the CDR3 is TGTGCCAGCTCACCACTTCCCGGGACAGGGGGCGCCGGGGGTGGCTACACCTTC.